A single sample gave rise to the 29 T cell receptor beta chains below, sequenced in a study of HIV-infected patients and healthy controls. Reverse transcription used 500 to 550 ng RNA and constant-region primers for alpha and beta. Each of the alpha and beta chains got its own library through chain-specific third strand synthesis with indices. A single record per CDR3 protein comes from TCRdb applying MiXCR to the 5' RACE reads. The sample holds more than 8,000 distinct CDR3 sequences, around 8% seen once. The repertoire came from unfractionated whole blood and reflected all unsorted peripheral T cells. The sequenced sample was blood. Receptors originate from an adult in good health.

This rearrangement joins TRBV6-6 to TRBJ2-3; TRBD2 aligns across 7 bases. V was pared by 3 bases and J by 5 bases, with 11 bases of the junction left unmatched. The CDR3 has 16 residues. Germline V CDR1 and CDR2: MNHNY, SVGAGI (reference sequence). The CDR3: CASSYYGGGGKDTQYF. DNA for the CDR3: TGTGCCAGCAGTTATTATGGGGGGGGGGGGAAAGATACGCAGTATTTT.

By share, this clonotype counts as medium-sized. The gene calls are TRBV19 and TRBJ2-1, with TRBD2 matching 9 bases. Germline assignment: CDR1 LNHDA and CDR2 SQIVND (reference sequence). The V and J ends lost 6 bases and 9 bases, in that order; junction bases with no gene match: 9. The CDR3 is made up of 14 amino acids. CDR3 amino acids: CASSGREGLSEQFF. Written as DNA, the CDR3 is TGTGCCAGTAGCGGGCGGGAGGGCCTCAGTGAGCAGTTCTTC.

This clonotype came up a few times. The chain employs TRBV18 and TRBJ2-3; D may be TRBD1 or TRBD2 (5 bases each). The CDR3 has 15 residues. Per the germline V gene, CDR1 is KGHSH and CDR2 is LQKENI. With 2 bases removed from V and 2 bases from J, the gap between germline ends came to 11 bases. CDR3 sequence (DNA): TGTGCCAGCTCACCAAGTCAGGGAGTCACAGATACGCAGTATTTT. This sequence encodes CASSPSQGVTDTQYF.

This clonotype came up a few times. This chain uses TRBV25-1 with TRBJ2-7; TRBD2 matches at 7 bases. Trimming at V came to 2 bases and at J to 2 bases, leaving 6 bases not matched to a gene. The germline V gene encodes CDR1 MGHDK and CDR2 SYGVNS. The CDR3 spans 15 residues. The CDR3 is CASSEAWGGAYEQYF. The CDR3 nucleotides read TGTGCCAGCAGTGAAGCCTGGGGGGGGGCCTACGAGCAGTACTTC.

This clonotype was counted many times. This chain connects TRBV29-1 to TRBJ1-2; TRBD1 agrees at 8 bases. In germline, CDR1 is SQVTM, CDR2 ANQGSEA. V trimming: 4 bases; J trimming: 3 bases; junction bases outside the gene matches: 7. This CDR3 has 14 residues. This CDR3 reads CSVGETGAHYGYTF. CDR3 DNA: TGCAGCGTTGGGGAGACAGGGGCCCACTATGGCTACACCTTC.

This clonotype is termed medium-sized. The chain employs TRBV28 and TRBJ2-1; D is possibly TRBD1 (5 bases). Germline CDR1 is MDHEN and CDR2 is SYDVKM. The CDR3 is made up of 11 amino acids. V shed 8 bases and J shed 15 bases, with 17 bases lying between them. CDR3 nucleotides: TGTGCCAGCCGACAGAATGCTTTACGGTTCTTC. The encoded protein is CASRQNALRFF.

In this sample, this clonotype is medium-sized. CDR3 loop: CASRFLRNQPQHF. Here the CDR3 DNA reads TGTGCCAGCAGGTTTCTCCGCAATCAGCCCCAGCATTTT. This chain joins TRBV2 and TRBJ1-5; D gene uncertain. In germline, CDR1 is SNHLY, CDR2 FYNNEI. The length of the CDR3 is 13 residues. V lost 6 bases to trimming and J lost 2 bases, with 8 bases between them.

This clonotype is categorized as medium-sized. The chain has TRBV4-2 and TRBJ2-1; TRBD2 aligns across 13 bases. Germline V gives CDR1 LGHNA, CDR2 YNFKEQ. V lost 4 bases to trimming and J lost 6 bases; unmatched junction nucleotides: 3. The CDR3 sequence is 15 residues long. The DNA of the CDR3 is TGTGCCAGCAGCCTAGGACTAGCGGGAGTCAATGAGCAGTTCTTC. It encodes CASSLGLAGVNEQFF.

This clonotype was found a few times. V usage is TRBV6-6 and J usage is TRBJ2-5; tentatively, D is TRBD2 (6 bases). V lost 5 bases, J lost 3 bases, and 13 bases lay in between. The germline V gene has CDR1 MNHNY and CDR2 SVGAGI (reference sequence). The CDR3 consists of 14 residues. This chain's CDR3 is CASSHPGAEETQYF. CDR3 DNA: TGTGCCAGCAGTCACCCGGGAGCGGAAGAGACCCAGTACTTC.

This clonotype was seen ten or more times. The rearrangement links TRBV11-2 to TRBJ2-5; 11 bases are a match to TRBD2. The CDR3 sequence is 17 residues long. From germline, CDR1 is SGHAT and CDR2 FQNNGV. J gave up 5 bases and V 5 bases, and 13 bases lay outside the gene matches. CDR3 sequence (DNA): TGTGCCAGCAGCCCCACAATTCTAGCGGGGGGCTCGGAGACCCAGTACTTC. This sequence encodes CASSPTILAGGSETQYF.

In this sample, this clonotype turned up many times. V is TRBV20-1 and J is TRBJ2-1; D gene ambiguous. This CDR3 spans 12 amino acids. V was clipped by 5 bases and J by 3 bases, with 8 bases between them. Germline assignment: CDR1 DFQATT and CDR2 SNEGSKA (reference sequence). CDR3 nucleotides: TGCAGTGCTTCTGAATTCTACAATGAGCAGTTCTTC. Translation gives CSASEFYNEQFF.

The chain carries TRBV19 and TRBJ1-2, with 8 bases fitting TRBD1. Trimming cost V 6 bases and J 2 bases; bases outside gene matches: 8. CDR3 length equals 15 residues. Germline CDR1 and CDR2: LNHDA and SQIVND (reference sequence). This chain's CDR3 is CASREDRAENYGYTF. The DNA of the CDR3 is TGTGCCAGTAGGGAGGACAGGGCAGAAAACTATGGCTACACCTTC.

This clonotype has a count of ten or more. The chain has TRBV10-3 and TRBJ2-3, with D maybe TRBD2 (5 bases). The CDR3 loop spans 13 amino acids. CDR1 is ENHRY, CDR2 SYGVKD, per germline. The V and J ends lost 9 bases and 2 bases respectively, with 12 bases between them. The CDR3 DNA reads TGTGCCATTTGGACTGGCCTCACAGATACGCAGTATTTT. As protein: CAIWTGLTDTQYF.

By sample fraction, this clonotype is medium-sized (0.01 to 0.1%). This chain links TRBV27 with TRBJ2-7, with D possibly being TRBD2 (6 bases). Germline CDR1 reads MNHEY; CDR2 reads SMNVEV (reference sequence). Trimming stripped 6 bases from V and 3 bases from J, with 24 bases between. This CDR3 contains 17 residues. CDR3 DNA sequence: TGTGCCAGCAGCCCTAGATCCGGGACTTCCCCACTCTACGAGCAGTACTTC. Translated: CASSPRSGTSPLYEQYF.

This clonotype has a count of ten or more. This rearrangement joins TRBV15 to TRBJ2-7; 8 bases line up with TRBD1. Trimming removed 3 bases from V and 5 bases from J; junction bases left unmatched: 9. This CDR3 is built from 15 residues. The germline gives CDR1 LNHNV, CDR2 YYDKDF (reference sequence). The CDR3 sequence is CATSRARTGFNEQYF. CDR3 nucleotides: TGTGCCACCAGCAGGGCCCGGACAGGGTTCAACGAGCAGTACTTC.

By share, this clonotype ranks as medium-sized. The V and J genes are TRBV11-2 and TRBJ2-1, with a possible D match to TRBD2 (6 bases). The CDR3 has 15 residues. CDR1 SGHAT and CDR2 FQNNGV come from the germline V gene. Trimming shortened V by 5 bases and J by 6 bases, and 17 bases separated the two germline ends. CDR3: CASSRDWTSSNEQFF. The CDR3 region has the DNA TGTGCCAGCAGCCGGGACTGGACCTCCAGCAATGAGCAGTTCTTC.

This clonotype has at least ten counts. The gene calls are TRBV19 and TRBJ2-5, with D possibly matching TRBD2 (6 bases). Looked up from germline, CDR1 is LNHDA and CDR2 is SQIVND (reference sequence). The CDR3 runs to 14 residues. With 4 bases removed from V and 2 bases from J, the gap between germline ends came to 11 bases. Here the CDR3 DNA reads TGTGCCAGTAGTACGGGGGTTTTTCAAGAGACCCAGTACTTC. The encoded protein is CASSTGVFQETQYF.

This clonotype was seen ten or more times. The genes are TRBV15 and TRBJ2-3; 10 bases match TRBD2. J was trimmed by 4 bases and V by 2 bases; bases with no gene match: 0. The CDR3 runs 14 residues. The germline V gene encodes CDR1 LNHNV and CDR2 YYDKDF (reference sequence). Here the CDR3 reads CATSRLAGADTQYF. The CDR3, as DNA: TGTGCCACCAGCAGACTAGCGGGAGCAGATACGCAGTATTTT. Complete variable domain (other parts from reference TRBV15 and TRBJ2-3): DAMVIQNPRYQVTQFGKPVTLSCSQTLNHNVMYWYQQKSSQAPKLLFHYYDKDFNNEADTPDNFQSRRPNTSFCFLDIRSPGLGDTAMYLCATSRLAGADTQYFGPGTRLTVL.

As regards this clonotype: A much larger clonotype is one base distant, so this may be a read error. No conserved phenylalanine or tryptophan ends this CDR3, so it is likely a read error. This chain uses TRBV7-2 with TRBJ2-1; 8 bases are a match to TRBD2. After removal of 1 base from V and 6 bases from J, the junction contained 5 bases not matched to a gene. The CDR3 covers 15 residues. CDR1 and CDR2 (germline): SGHTA, FQGNSA. CDR3 region: CASSLVGGGPNEQFL. CDR3 DNA sequence: TGTGCCAGCAGCTTAGTCGGGGGGGGGCCCAATGAGCAGTTCCTC.

There are many counts of this clonotype. The chain carries TRBV20-1 and TRBJ2-7; D is perhaps TRBD2 (6 bases). CDR1 and CDR2 (germline): DFQATT, SNEGSKA (reference sequence). V lost 6 bases and J 6 bases, leaving 21 bases between the germline ends. CDR3 length equals 14 residues. CDR3 nucleotides: TGCAGTGCCGATCGGAGCGGGTGGGCCGGCGAGCAGTACTTC. It encodes CSADRSGWAGEQYF.

This clonotype was seen more than once but under ten times. The chain couples TRBV6-2 or TRBV6-3 to TRBJ1-2; D not resolved. Germline-derived CDR1 and CDR2 are MNHEY and SVGEGT. This CDR3 is 13 amino acids long. V was trimmed by 4 bases and J by 4 bases, leaving 10 bases between them. CDR3 in amino acids: CASSSQTSYGYTF. The CDR3 region has the DNA TGTGCCAGCAGTTCCCAGACGAGCTATGGCTACACCTTC.

This clonotype was detected ten times or more. The chain carries TRBV7-6 and TRBJ2-5; 7 bases line up with TRBD1. Trimming at V came to 5 bases and at J to 4 bases, leaving 13 bases not matched to a gene. Germline V lookup: CDR1 SGHVS, CDR2 FNYEAQ. The CDR3 totals 16 residues. DNA for the CDR3: TGTGCCAGCAGCCTAGGGGACAGAGCCTCGGGAGAGACCCAGTACTTC. Translating gives CASSLGDRASGETQYF.

CDR3 sequence: CASSDDPGNEKLFF. CDR3 nucleotides: TGTGCCAGCAGCGACGATCCTGGTAATGAAAAACTGTTTTTT. This chain connects TRBV5-4 to TRBJ1-4; D ambiguous. V was clipped by 4 bases and J by 4 bases, with 11 bases between them. This CDR3 region has 14 residues. The germline V gene encodes CDR1 SGHNT and CDR2 YYREEE (reference sequence).

This clonotype was detected many times. The V and J genes are TRBV7-2 and TRBJ2-5; 8 bases fit TRBD2. Germline CDR1 reads SGHTA; CDR2 reads FQGNSA. Trimming removed 2 bases from V and 5 bases from J; junction bases left unmatched: 10. This CDR3 has 16 residues. CDR3 nucleotide sequence: TGTGCCAGCAGCTTAACCGGGGGGGCCGGAAGGGAGACCCAGTACTTC. Its protein product is CASSLTGGAGRETQYF.

By share, this clonotype counts as medium-sized. The rearrangement joins TRBV5-4 to TRBJ2-1; perhaps TRBD2 as D (6 bases). The germline gives CDR1 SGHNT, CDR2 YYREEE (reference sequence). The CDR3 totals 16 residues. The V and J ends lost 1 base and 0 bases respectively, with 11 bases between them. The CDR3 reads CASSLQGGISYNEQFF. As DNA, the CDR3 is TGTGCCAGCAGCTTGCAAGGAGGGATCTCCTACAATGAGCAGTTCTTC.

By its share, this clonotype is medium-sized. The chain combines TRBV12-3 or TRBV12-4 with TRBJ2-1, with 7 bases matching TRBD2. The trim removed 3 bases at V and 1 base at J, leaving 6 bases unmatched. CDR3 length: 16 amino acids. Here the CDR3 reads CASSLLRGGSYNEQFF. The CDR3 DNA reads as TGTGCCAGCAGTTTGCTGCGGGGAGGGTCCTACAATGAGCAGTTCTTC.

This clonotype counts as medium-sized. CDR3 coding DNA: TGCAGTGCTAGAGAAAATACACTTGAAGCTTTCTTT. Protein product: CSARENTLEAFF. The genes are TRBV20-1 and TRBJ1-1, with D unresolved. V lost 0 bases to trimming and J lost 7 bases, with 9 bases between them. CDR1 and CDR2 from the germline V gene are DFQATT and SNEGSKA (reference sequence). CDR3 length: 12 residues.

This clonotype was counted ten times or more. V gene TRBV20-1 combines with J gene TRBJ2-6; 8 nucleotides match TRBD1. Germline V gene data show CDR1 as DFQATT and CDR2 as SNEGSKA (reference sequence). V gave up 1 base and J gave up 1 base; unmatched junction bases: 6. The CDR3 is 17 residues long. The CDR3 region has the DNA TGCAGTGCTAGAGTAGGACAGGGTAGATCTGGGGCCAACGTCCTGACTTTC. Translating gives CSARVGQGRSGANVLTF.

The chain recombines TRBV3-1 with TRBJ2-1; TRBD2 might be the D (6 bases). CDR1 is LGHDT, CDR2 YNNKEL, per germline (reference sequence). This CDR3 region has 16 residues. V gave up 0 bases and J gave up 1 base, with 10 bases separating them. CDR3 sequence reads: CASSQDPGLSYNEQFF. The CDR3 region has the DNA TGTGCCAGCAGCCAAGATCCGGGACTTTCCTACAATGAGCAGTTCTTC.